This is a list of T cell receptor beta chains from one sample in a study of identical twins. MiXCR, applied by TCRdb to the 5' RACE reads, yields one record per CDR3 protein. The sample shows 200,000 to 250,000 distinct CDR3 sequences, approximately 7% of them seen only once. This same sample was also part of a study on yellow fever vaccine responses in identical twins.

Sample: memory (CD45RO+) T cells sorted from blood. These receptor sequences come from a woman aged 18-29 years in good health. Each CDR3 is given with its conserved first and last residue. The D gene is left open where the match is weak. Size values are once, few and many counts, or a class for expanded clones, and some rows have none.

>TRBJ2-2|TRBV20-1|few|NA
CSARRGLMNTGELFF
TGCAGTGCTAGACGAGGACTCATGAACACCGGGGAGCTGTTTTTT
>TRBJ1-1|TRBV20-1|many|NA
CSARGGLASEAFF
TGCAGTGCTAGGGGTGGGCTGGCGTCTGAAGCTTTCTTT
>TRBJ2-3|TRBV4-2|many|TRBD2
CASSQDRGGGADTQYF
TGTGCCAGCAGCCAAGATCGCGGGGGTGGCGCAGATACGCAGTATTTT
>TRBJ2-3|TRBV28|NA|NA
CASSYRGRLSDTQYF
TGTGCCAGCAGTTACCGCGGTAGGTTATCAGATACGCAGTATTTT
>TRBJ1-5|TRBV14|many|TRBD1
CASSQDRGQPQHF
TGTGCCAGCAGCCAAGACAGGGGGCAGCCCCAGCATTTT
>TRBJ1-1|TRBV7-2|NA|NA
CASSLASVLATEAFF
TGTGCCAGCAGCTTAGCCAGCGTCCTAGCGACTGAAGCTTTCTTT
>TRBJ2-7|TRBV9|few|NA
CASSSRDGALSEQYF
TGTGCCAGCAGCTCTCGGGACGGCGCCCTCTCCGAGCAGTACTTC
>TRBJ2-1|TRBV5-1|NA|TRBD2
CASSLAVSYNEQFF
TGCGCCAGCAGTCTAGCGGTCTCCTACAATGAGCAGTTCTTC
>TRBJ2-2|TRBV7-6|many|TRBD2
CASSLSLAGVATGELFF
TGTGCCAGCAGCTTATCACTAGCGGGAGTCGCCACCGGGGAGCTGTTTTTT
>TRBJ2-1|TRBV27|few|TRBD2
CASSWTSGGFEQFF
TGTGCCAGCAGTTGGACTAGCGGGGGTTTTGAGCAGTTCTTC
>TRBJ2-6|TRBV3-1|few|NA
CASRYRDGANVLTF
TGTGCCAGCAGATACAGGGATGGGGCCAACGTCCTGACTTTC
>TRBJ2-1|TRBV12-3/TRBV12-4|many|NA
CASSSGTRTNEQFF
TGTGCCAGCAGTTCCGGGACCCGCACAAATGAGCAGTTCTTC
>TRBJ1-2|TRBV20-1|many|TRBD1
CSVQGARYGYTF
TGCAGTGTTCAGGGGGCGCGGTATGGCTACACCTTC
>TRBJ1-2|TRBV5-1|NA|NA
CASSLGQVISVYGYTF
TGCGCCAGCAGCTTGGGGCAGGTGATTTCGGTATATGGCTACACCTTC
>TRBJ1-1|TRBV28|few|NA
CASSLYTEAFF
TGTGCCAGCAGTTTGTACACTGAAGCTTTCTTT
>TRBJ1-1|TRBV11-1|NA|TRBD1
CASSFPDRAVKPNTEAFF
TGTGCCAGCAGCTTCCCGGACAGGGCCGTCAAGCCTAACACTGAAGCTTTCTTT
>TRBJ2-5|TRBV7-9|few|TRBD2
CASSPKGRESQETQYF
TGTGCCAGCAGCCCCAAGGGGCGGGAGTCGCAAGAGACCCAGTACTTC
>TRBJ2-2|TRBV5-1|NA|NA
CASSAGPTPGELFF
TGCGCCAGCAGCGCCGGTCCGACGCCCGGGGAGCTGTTTTTT
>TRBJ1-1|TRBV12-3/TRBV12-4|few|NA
CASSLAWGTEAFF
TGTGCCAGCAGTTTAGCGTGGGGGACTGAAGCTTTCTTT
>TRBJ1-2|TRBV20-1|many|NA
CSEVRGYYGYTF
TGCAGTGAGGTTCGGGGGTACTATGGCTACACCTTC
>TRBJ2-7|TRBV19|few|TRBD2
CASSTLTSASYEQYF
TGTGCCAGTAGTACCCTAACTAGCGCTTCATACGAGCAGTACTTC
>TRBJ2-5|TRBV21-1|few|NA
CASSKQKGDRSAGETQYF
TGTGCCAGCAGCAAACAAAAGGGGGACAGGTCCGCCGGGGAGACCCAGTACTTC
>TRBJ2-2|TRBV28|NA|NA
CASSLQVYTGELFF
TGTGCCAGCAGTTTACAGGTTTACACCGGGGAGCTGTTTTTT
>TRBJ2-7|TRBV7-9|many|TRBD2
CASSLAPLAGDHEQYF
TGTGCCAGCAGCTTAGCCCCACTAGCGGGAGACCACGAGCAGTACTTC
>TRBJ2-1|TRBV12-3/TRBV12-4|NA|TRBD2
CASSPGLAGGPGYNEQFF
TGTGCCAGCAGTCCAGGACTAGCGGGAGGGCCTGGGTACAATGAGCAGTTCTTC
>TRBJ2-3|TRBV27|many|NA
CASSSISGTRYF
TGTGCCAGCAGTTCGATATCGGGGACCAGGTATTTT
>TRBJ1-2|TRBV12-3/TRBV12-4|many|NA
CASSLGAGTYGYTF
TGTGCCAGCAGTTTAGGGGCAGGGACCTATGGCTACACCTTC
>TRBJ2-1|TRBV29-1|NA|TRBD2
CSVSEREGGEQFF
TGCAGCGTTAGTGAGAGGGAGGGAGGTGAGCAGTTCTTC
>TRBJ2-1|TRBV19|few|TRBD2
CASTTTALASNEQFF
TGTGCCAGTACCACCACCGCACTAGCGAGCAATGAGCAGTTCTTC
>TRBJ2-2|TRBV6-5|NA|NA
CASSYGLWNTGELFF
TGTGCCAGCAGTTACGGACTTTGGAACACCGGGGAGCTGTTTTTT
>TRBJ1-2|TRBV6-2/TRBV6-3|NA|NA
CASSYGEEGYTF
TGTGCCAGCAGTTACGGGGAGGAAGGCTACACCTTC
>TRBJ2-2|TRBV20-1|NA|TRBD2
CSASISGGNTGELFF
TGCAGTGCTAGTATCAGCGGGGGGAACACCGGGGAGCTGTTTTTT
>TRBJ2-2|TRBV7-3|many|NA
CASSARVTGELFF
TGTGCCAGCAGCGCCAGGGTCACCGGGGAGCTGTTTTTT
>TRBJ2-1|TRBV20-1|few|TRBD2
CSARTGGGSLYNEQFF
TGCAGTGCTAGAACGGGCGGGGGGTCGTTATACAATGAGCAGTTCTTC
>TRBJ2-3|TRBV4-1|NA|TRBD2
CASSQPGLAADTQYF
TGCGCCAGCAGCCAACCGGGACTAGCGGCAGATACGCAGTATTTT
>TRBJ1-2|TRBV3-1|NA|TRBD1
CASSPGQVGGYTF
TGTGCCAGCAGCCCAGGACAGGTTGGCGGCTACACCTTC
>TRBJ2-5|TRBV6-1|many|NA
CASSVETQYF
TGTGCCAGCAGTGTTGAGACCCAGTACTTC
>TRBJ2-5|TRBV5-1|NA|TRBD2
CASSIGTSGAETQYF
TGCGCCAGCAGCATAGGGACTAGCGGGGCGGAGACCCAGTACTTC
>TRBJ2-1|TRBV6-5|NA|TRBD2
CASSYGLSGSWDEQFF
TGTGCCAGCAGTTACGGCCTGAGCGGGAGTTGGGATGAGCAGTTCTTC
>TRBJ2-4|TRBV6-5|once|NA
CASSYSSGQFSPAKNIQYF
TGTGCCAGCAGTTACTCATCGGGCCAGTTTTCCCCGGCCAAAAACATTCAGTACTTC
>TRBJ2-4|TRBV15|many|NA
CATSRDSLAKNIQYF
TGTGCCACCAGCAGAGATAGTCTAGCCAAAAACATTCAGTACTTC
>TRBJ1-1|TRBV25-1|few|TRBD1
CASSPGGLDTEAFF
TGTGCCAGCAGTCCAGGGGGCTTGGACACTGAAGCTTTCTTT
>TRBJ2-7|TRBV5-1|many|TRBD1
CASSLAPTGQEAEQYF
TGCGCCAGCAGCTTGGCCCCGACAGGGCAGGAGGCCGAGCAGTACTTC
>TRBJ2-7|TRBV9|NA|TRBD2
CASSHPSGMISYEQYF
TGTGCCAGCAGCCATCCTAGCGGGATGATCTCCTACGAGCAGTACTTC
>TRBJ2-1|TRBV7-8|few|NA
CASSPLVGRGLRDEQFF
TGTGCCAGCAGCCCATTGGTGGGAAGGGGACTGCGGGATGAGCAGTTCTTC
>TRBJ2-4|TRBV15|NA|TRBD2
CATSPGGGGKNIQYF
TGTGCCACCAGCCCCGGGGGGGGTGGAAAAAACATTCAGTACTTC
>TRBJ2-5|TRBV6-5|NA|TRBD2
CASSYVSSGGYQETQYF
TGTGCCAGCAGTTACGTGTCTAGCGGGGGATATCAAGAGACCCAGTACTTC
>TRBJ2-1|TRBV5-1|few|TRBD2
CASSSRGEGSYNEQFF
TGCGCCAGCAGTAGTCGGGGGGAAGGGTCCTACAATGAGCAGTTCTTC